Listed below are T cell receptor beta chains from one sample, sequenced in a study of OX40 agonist ivuxolimab in advanced cancers. TCRdb's table, derived via immunoSEQ multiplex PCR, lists solely in-frame clones and lacks some. In the table there are some 13,000 clones, just under 75% of which are singletons. Sequencing used CD4+ or CD8+ T cells sorted from blood, obtained in a trial of the OX40 agonist ivuxolimab. The source is an adult with an advanced solid tumor such as melanoma, head and neck, liver or kidney cancer. Each CDR3 is given with its conserved first and last residue. D genes are given only for firm matches. Where a row states a size, it is once, few, many or the class of an expanded clone; other rows omit it.

abundance: -; j_gene: TRBJ1-3; d_gene: -; v_gene: TRBV10-2; CDR3aa: CASSESSSGNTIYF; CDR3nt: TGCGCCAGCAGTGAGTCAAGCTCTGGAAACACCATATATTTT
abundance: -; j_gene: TRBJ2-1; d_gene: TRBD2; v_gene: TRBV10-3; CDR3aa: CAIGGTSATGQFF; CDR3nt: TGTGCCATCGGGGGGACTAGCGCTACGGGGCAGTTCTTC
abundance: -; j_gene: TRBJ2-7; d_gene: TRBD2; v_gene: TRBV28; CDR3aa: CASRGTSFFEQYF; CDR3nt: TGTGCCAGCAGAGGGACTAGCTTCTTCGAGCAGTACTTC
abundance: -; j_gene: TRBJ1-1; d_gene: -; v_gene: TRBV6-5; CDR3aa: CASWAGYTEAFF; CDR3nt: TGTGCCAGTTGGGCGGGGTACACTGAAGCTTTCTTT
abundance: -; j_gene: TRBJ2-1; d_gene: TRBD2; v_gene: TRBV7-8; CDR3aa: CASSLQRGGLNEQFF; CDR3nt: TGTGCCAGCAGCTTGCAGCGGGGGGGCCTCAATGAGCAGTTCTTC
abundance: -; j_gene: TRBJ2-1; d_gene: TRBD2; v_gene: TRBV9; CDR3aa: CASSVEGLAGGEQFF; CDR3nt: TGTGCCAGCAGCGTGGAGGGACTAGCGGGGGGCGAGCAGTTCTTC
abundance: -; j_gene: TRBJ2-1; d_gene: -; v_gene: TRBV21-1; CDR3aa: CASSKRGGPHGVGLGNEQFF; CDR3nt: -
abundance: -; j_gene: TRBJ2-2; d_gene: TRBD2; v_gene: TRBV5-4; CDR3aa: CASSRSGMYTGELFF; CDR3nt: TGTGCCAGCAGCAGGAGCGGGATGTACACCGGGGAGCTGTTTTTT
abundance: -; j_gene: TRBJ2-7; d_gene: TRBD1; v_gene: TRBV7-2; CDR3aa: CASSLIFWDRGFSYEQYF; CDR3nt: TGTGCCAGCAGCCTGATCTTCTGGGACAGGGGTTTTTCCTACGAGCAGTACTTC
abundance: -; j_gene: TRBJ2-5; d_gene: -; v_gene: TRBV7-9; CDR3aa: CASSPWSYQGTQYF; CDR3nt: TGTGCCAGCAGCCCTTGGAGTTACCAAGGGACCCAGTACTTC
abundance: -; j_gene: TRBJ2-1; d_gene: -; v_gene: TRBV11-2; CDR3aa: CASSSVDEQFF; CDR3nt: TGTGCCAGCAGCTCAGTGGATGAGCAGTTCTTC
abundance: -; j_gene: TRBJ1-2; d_gene: -; v_gene: TRBV5-4; CDR3aa: CASSYRDGYTF; CDR3nt: TGTGCCAGCAGTTACAGGGATGGCTACACCTTC
abundance: -; j_gene: TRBJ2-3; d_gene: TRBD1; v_gene: TRBV5-4; CDR3aa: CASGSTGDGPPQYF; CDR3nt: TGTGCCAGCGGGTCGACAGGGGACGGACCACCGCAGTATTTT
abundance: -; j_gene: TRBJ1-2; d_gene: -; v_gene: TRBV7-9; CDR3aa: CASSLDRDYGYTF; CDR3nt: TGTGCCAGCAGCTTAGACCGGGACTATGGCTACACCTTC
abundance: once; j_gene: TRBJ2-7; d_gene: -; v_gene: TRBV5-1; CDR3aa: CASSLNPTYEQYF; CDR3nt: TGCGCCAGCAGCTTGAATCCAACCTACGAGCAGTACTTC
abundance: once; j_gene: TRBJ2-1; d_gene: -; v_gene: TRBV5-1; CDR3aa: CASSNTGSSYNEQFF; CDR3nt: TGCGCCAGCAGCAACACAGGGTCTTCCTACAATGAGCAGTTCTTC
abundance: -; j_gene: TRBJ1-2; d_gene: -; v_gene: TRBV30; CDR3aa: CAWSATADNYGYTF; CDR3nt: TGTGCCTGGAGTGCAACAGCCGATAACTATGGCTACACCTTC
abundance: -; j_gene: TRBJ2-5; d_gene: -; v_gene: TRBV6-4; CDR3aa: CASSGGGGVETQYF; CDR3nt: TGTGCCAGCAGCGGAGGGGGCGGTGTAGAGACCCAGTACTTC
abundance: once; j_gene: TRBJ2-1; d_gene: -; v_gene: TRBV27; CDR3aa: CASGLLLGEQFF; CDR3nt: TGTGCCAGCGGCCTCCTACTCGGTGAGCAGTTCTTC
abundance: -; j_gene: TRBJ1-2; d_gene: -; v_gene: TRBV4-3; CDR3aa: CASSIGGNYGYTF; CDR3nt: TGCGCCAGCAGCATCGGGGGGAACTATGGCTACACCTTC
abundance: -; j_gene: TRBJ2-3; d_gene: TRBD2; v_gene: TRBV14; CDR3aa: CASSLTPGLAFPSDTQYF; CDR3nt: TGTGCCAGCAGCCTTACACCGGGACTAGCGTTTCCCTCCGATACGCAGTATTTT
abundance: -; j_gene: TRBJ1-2; d_gene: -; v_gene: TRBV9; CDR3aa: CASSGGLGDGYTF; CDR3nt: TGTGCCAGCAGCGGGGGCTTGGGGGATGGCTACACCTTC
abundance: -; j_gene: TRBJ1-2; d_gene: TRBD1; v_gene: TRBV4-1; CDR3aa: CASSPPGQGSHGYTF; CDR3nt: TGCGCCAGCAGCCCCCCAGGACAGGGTAGCCATGGCTACACCTTC
abundance: -; j_gene: TRBJ2-2; d_gene: -; v_gene: TRBV28; CDR3aa: CAIERAANTGELFF; CDR3nt: TGTGCCATCGAAAGGGCCGCGAACACCGGGGAGCTGTTTTTT
abundance: -; j_gene: TRBJ1-6; d_gene: -; v_gene: TRBV10-2; CDR3aa: CASSEQEFDSPLHF; CDR3nt: TGCGCCAGCAGTGAACAGGAGTTTGACTCACCCCTCCACTTT
abundance: few; j_gene: TRBJ2-1; d_gene: TRBD2; v_gene: TRBV28; CDR3aa: CASDSGGYNEQFF; CDR3nt: TGTGCCAGCGATAGCGGGGGGTACAATGAGCAGTTCTTC
abundance: -; j_gene: TRBJ2-1; d_gene: -; v_gene: TRBV9; CDR3aa: CASSVGGLYNEQFF; CDR3nt: TGTGCCAGCAGCGTAGGAGGGTTATACAATGAGCAGTTCTTC
abundance: -; j_gene: TRBJ2-5; d_gene: TRBD2; v_gene: TRBV11-1; CDR3aa: CASTPSLGLAAHQETQYF; CDR3nt: TGTGCCAGCACCCCCTCGCTGGGACTAGCGGCCCACCAAGAGACCCAGTACTTC
abundance: -; j_gene: TRBJ2-7; d_gene: -; v_gene: TRBV6-1; CDR3aa: CASSEGSSYEQYF; CDR3nt: TGTGCCAGCAGTGAAGGGAGCTCCTACGAGCAGTACTTC
abundance: few; j_gene: TRBJ2-7; d_gene: -; v_gene: TRBV27; CDR3aa: CASRLGPSTHEQYF; CDR3nt: TGTGCCAGCAGACTCGGCCCGTCAACCCACGAGCAGTACTTC
abundance: -; j_gene: TRBJ2-7; d_gene: -; v_gene: TRBV7-8; CDR3aa: CASSLGANLGSREQYF; CDR3nt: TGTGCCAGCAGCTTAGGGGCGAATTTGGGCTCTCGTGAGCAGTACTTC
abundance: -; j_gene: TRBJ2-2; d_gene: -; v_gene: TRBV27; CDR3aa: CASSFWGAEGTGELFF; CDR3nt: TGTGCCAGCAGTTTTTGGGGGGCGGAGGGCACCGGGGAGCTGTTTTTT
abundance: -; j_gene: TRBJ2-7; d_gene: TRBD1; v_gene: TRBV10-2; CDR3aa: CASSMRGQAGTYEQYF; CDR3nt: TGCGCCAGCAGCATGAGGGGACAGGCAGGGACCTACGAGCAGTACTTC
abundance: -; j_gene: TRBJ1-5; d_gene: -; v_gene: TRBV2; CDR3aa: CASSVGSNQPQHF; CDR3nt: TGTGCCAGCAGCGTAGGTAGCAATCAGCCCCAGCATTTT
abundance: -; j_gene: TRBJ2-1; d_gene: TRBD2; v_gene: TRBV27; CDR3aa: CASSLGVIAGVGEQFF; CDR3nt: TGTGCCAGCAGTTTAGGGGTAATAGCGGGAGTTGGTGAGCAGTTCTTC
abundance: -; j_gene: TRBJ2-3; d_gene: TRBD2; v_gene: TRBV2; CDR3aa: CASSELAGISTDTQYF; CDR3nt: TGTGCCAGCAGTGAATTAGCGGGGATCAGCACAGATACGCAGTATTTT
abundance: medium-sized; j_gene: TRBJ1-5; d_gene: TRBD1; v_gene: TRBV19; CDR3aa: CASSMTGAFNQPQHF; CDR3nt: TGTGCCAGTAGTATGACAGGGGCTTTCAATCAGCCCCAGCATTTT
abundance: few; j_gene: TRBJ2-3; d_gene: TRBD1; v_gene: TRBV28; CDR3aa: CGTSTGALSTDTQYF; CDR3nt: TGTGGAACCTCGACAGGGGCGTTGAGCACAGATACGCAGTATTTT
abundance: -; j_gene: TRBJ2-1; d_gene: -; v_gene: TRBV7-2; CDR3aa: CASSLGGANEQFF; CDR3nt: TGTGCCAGCAGCTTAGGGGGGGCCAATGAGCAGTTCTTC
abundance: -; j_gene: TRBJ2-3; d_gene: -; v_gene: TRBV10-3; CDR3aa: CAISEIQTSSTDTQYF; CDR3nt: TGTGCCATCAGTGAGATTCAAACCTCTAGCACAGATACGCAGTATTTT
abundance: -; j_gene: TRBJ1-1; d_gene: -; v_gene: TRBV11-2; CDR3aa: CASSLGVIITEAFF; CDR3nt: TGTGCCAGCAGCTTAGGGGTTATAATCACTGAAGCTTTCTTT
abundance: -; j_gene: TRBJ2-1; d_gene: -; v_gene: TRBV27; CDR3aa: CASSLHGSRSYNEQFF; CDR3nt: TGTGCCAGCAGTTTACATGGTTCTCGCTCCTACAATGAGCAGTTCTTC
abundance: -; j_gene: TRBJ2-5; d_gene: TRBD2; v_gene: TRBV13; CDR3aa: CASSTRTSGQWETQYF; CDR3nt: TGTGCCAGCAGCACCAGGACTAGCGGACAATGGGAGACCCAGTACTTC
abundance: -; j_gene: TRBJ2-7; d_gene: -; v_gene: TRBV5-4; CDR3aa: CASSNPGLSAYEQYF; CDR3nt: TGTGCCAGCAGCAACCCAGGGCTTTCCGCCTACGAGCAGTACTTC
abundance: -; j_gene: TRBJ2-5; d_gene: TRBD2; v_gene: TRBV28; CDR3aa: CASCGGGQETQYF; CDR3nt: TGTGCAAGTTGCGGGGGGGGGCAAGAGACCCAGTACTTC
abundance: once; j_gene: TRBJ1-2; d_gene: TRBD1; v_gene: TRBV4-3; CDR3aa: CASSPGQDNYGYTF; CDR3nt: TGCGCCAGCTCCCCAGGACAGGACAACTATGGCTACACCTTC
abundance: few; j_gene: TRBJ2-3; d_gene: TRBD2; v_gene: TRBV5-1; CDR3aa: CASSPAGDGTDTQYF; CDR3nt: TGCGCCAGCAGCCCGGCGGGGGATGGTACAGATACGCAGTATTTT
abundance: few; j_gene: TRBJ2-3; d_gene: -; v_gene: TRBV30; CDR3aa: CAWERGTTDTQYF; CDR3nt: TGTGCCTGGGAAAGGGGCACGACAGATACGCAGTATTTT
abundance: -; j_gene: TRBJ2-5; d_gene: TRBD1; v_gene: TRBV7-8; CDR3aa: CASSLTGGRHETQYF; CDR3nt: TGTGCCAGCAGCTTAACAGGGGGAAGGCACGAGACCCAGTACTTC
abundance: -; j_gene: TRBJ2-7; d_gene: -; v_gene: TRBV27; CDR3aa: CASSLSTGKPYEQYF; CDR3nt: TGTGCCAGCAGTTTATCGACGGGAAAGCCCTACGAGCAGTACTTC